This TCR beta chain was profiled in a study of T cell changes during pregnancy in multiple sclerosis. Germline lookup yields CDR1 LGHNA and CDR2 YSLEER. The CDR3 contains 13 residues. V shed 1 base and J shed 4 bases, with 4 bases lying between them. Some clones are missing from TCRdb's copy, which holds only in-frame ones; the method was immunoSEQ multiplex PCR. The sample shows around 44,000 clones, 85% to 95% of them seen only once. This receptor was obtained from a female donor with multiple sclerosis, enrolled in a pregnancy study. The sample consisted of peripheral blood. This rearrangement joins TRBV4-3 to TRBJ2-2, with D unclear. CDR3 in amino acids: CASSQVPTGELFF. The CDR3 nucleotides read TGCGCCAGCAGCCAAGTACCCACCGGGGAGCTGTTTTTT.